The next 18 T cell receptor beta chains were all read from a single sample in a study of T cell changes during pregnancy in multiple sclerosis. Generated by immunoSEQ multiplex PCR, the TCRdb table keeps only in-frame clones and is missing some. The top ten clones hold about 0.6% of a sample with approximately 42,000 clones, approximately 80% of them seen once. The starting material was CD4+ T cells from peripheral blood mononuclear cells, obtained before pregnancy. The receptor set was obtained from a female donor with multiple sclerosis, enrolled in a pregnancy study.

The chain recombines TRBV9 with TRBJ2-3; 7 positions match TRBD2. This CDR3 comprises 15 residues. Germline trimming cut 0 bases from V and 6 bases from J; bases unmatched to any gene: 7. Germline V gives CDR1 SGDLS, CDR2 YYNGEE. In DNA, the CDR3 is TGTGCCAGCAGCGTAGCCGGGGGGAGGATGGATACGCAGTATTTT. Translation gives CASSVAGGRMDTQYF.

The chain joins TRBV7-9 to TRBJ2-2, with TRBD2 matching 13 bases. Germline trimming cut 8 bases from V and 5 bases from J; bases unmatched to any gene: 2. Germline loops: CDR1 SEHNR, CDR2 FQNEAQ (reference sequence). The CDR3 loop spans 14 amino acids. CDR3 loop: CASPGLAGTGELFF. The CDR3 DNA follows: TGTGCCAGCCCGGGACTAGCGGGAACCGGGGAGCTGTTTTTT.

By share, this clone ranks as medium-sized. The chain recombines TRBV19 with TRBJ2-3; D is ambiguous. V was pared by 3 bases and J by 2 bases, with 12 bases between. The germline CDR1 and CDR2 sequences are LNHDA and SQIVND (reference sequence). The CDR3 has 15 residues. Here the CDR3 DNA reads TGTGCCAGTAGTATCCAGGATCTCTTCACAGATACGCAGTATTTT. Encoded protein: CASSIQDLFTDTQYF. Combining the CDR3 with reference TRBV19 and TRBJ2-3 gives the whole variable domain DGGITQSPKYLFRKEGQNVTLSCEQNLNHDAMYWYRQDPGQGLRLIYYSQIVNDFQKGDIAEGYSVSREKKESFPLTVTSAQKNPTAFYLCASSIQDLFTDTQYFGPGTRLTVL.

This chain joins TRBV28 and TRBJ2-3; TRBD1 agrees at 12 bases. Trimming removed 5 bases from V and 5 bases from J; junction bases left unmatched: 5. This CDR3 region has 15 residues. CDR1 and CDR2 (germline): MDHEN, SYDVKM. DNA of the CDR3: TGTGCCAGCAGTCCCGGGACAGGGGGCAAAGATACGCAGTATTTT. Its protein product is CASSPGTGGKDTQYF. Based on the CDR3 plus reference TRBV28 and TRBJ2-3, the full variable domain is DVKVTQSSRYLVKRTGEKVFLECVQDMDHENMFWYRQDPGLGLRLIYFSYDVKMKEKGDIPEGYSVSREKKERFSLILESASTNQTSMYLCASSPGTGGKDTQYFGPGTRLTVL.

This clone was observed once. The genes are TRBV5-5 and TRBJ2-7; 10 bases line up with TRBD2. The CDR3 loop spans 17 amino acids. Germline V lookup: CDR1 SGHKS, CDR2 YYEKEE (reference sequence). V trimming: 4 bases; J trimming: 6 bases; junction bases outside the gene matches: 16. The CDR3 reads CASSPKPRLAGVREQYF. CDR3 nucleotides: TGTGCCAGCAGCCCCAAACCGCGGCTAGCGGGAGTCCGCGAGCAGTACTTC.

The chain recombines TRBV21-1 with TRBJ1-3. TRBV21-1 is annotated as a pseudogene. The CDR3 has 14 amino acids. The CDR3 sequence is CASSKVAPAGTIYF. CDR3 DNA: TGTGCCAGCAGCAAAGTAGCACCCGCGGGCACCATATATTTT.

The chain links TRBV4-3 to TRBJ1-6, with a possible D match to TRBD1 (6 bases). The CDR3 runs 17 residues. The germline V gene has CDR1 LGHNA and CDR2 YSLEER. V was pared by 4 bases and J by 5 bases, with 18 bases between. This chain's CDR3 is CASSRAGRGEDNSPLHF. The CDR3 region has the DNA TGCGCCAGCAGCCGCGCAGGGAGGGGGGAAGATAATTCACCCCTCCACTTT.

The V call is TRBV5-5, the J call TRBJ2-7; D remains ambiguous. Germline values: CDR1 SGHKS, CDR2 YYEKEE (reference sequence). The CDR3 loop spans 15 amino acids. Trimming took off 4 bases at V and 9 bases at J, with 23 bases between the two ends. In DNA form, the CDR3 reads TGTGCCAGCAGCACCAGCATCTCTATTCATTCGGGGCAGTACTTC. Protein: CASSTSISIHSGQYF.

This rearrangement joins TRBV5-6 to TRBJ2-3; the match to TRBD2 covers 11 bases. Germline CDR1 is SGHDT and CDR2 is YYEEEE. With 4 bases clipped from V and 2 bases from J, the junction kept 9 bases outside the gene matches. The CDR3 is 17 residues long. The CDR3 bases are TGTGCCAGCAGCAAAGTCTTAGCGGGGGGGTACACAGATACGCAGTATTTT. Amino acid sequence: CASSKVLAGGYTDTQYF.

This clone was counted between two and nine times. The chain combines TRBV4-2 with TRBJ2-1; D gene ambiguous. The CDR3 extends over 14 amino acids. V was cut by 0 bases and J by 8 bases, with 11 bases left in between. Germline assignment: CDR1 LGHNA and CDR2 YNFKEQ. In nucleotides, the CDR3 is TGTGCCAGCAGCCAAGATTCCAGCGCGGATGAGCAGTTCTTC. Protein: CASSQDSSADEQFF.

In DNA form, the CDR3 reads TGTGCCAGTAGTCCGGGACAGAAGAGCTCCTATAATTCACCCCTCCACTTT. Its protein product is CASSPGQKSSYNSPLHF. V and J are TRBV19 and TRBJ1-6; 7 bases map to TRBD1. The V segment lost 5 bases and the J segment 0 bases; nucleotides outside the gene matches: 7. The CDR3 is made up of 17 amino acids. Per the germline V gene, CDR1 is LNHDA and CDR2 is SQIVND (reference sequence).

The chain recombines TRBV7-8 with TRBJ1-5; possible D gene TRBD1, 6 bases. Germline-derived CDR1 and CDR2 are SGHVS and FQNEAQ. The V end lost 5 bases, the J end lost 2 bases, and 16 bases lay between the germline ends. The CDR3 length is 16 residues. The CDR3 reads CASSPPPQGGNQPQHF. CDR3 sequence (DNA): TGTGCCAGCAGCCCACCGCCACAGGGTGGCAATCAGCCCCAGCATTTT.

This chain links TRBV6-1 with TRBJ1-1, with 7 bases that match TRBD1. V lost 4 bases, J lost 3 bases, and 5 bases stayed unmatched. Per the germline V gene, CDR1 is MNHNS and CDR2 is SASEGT. The CDR3 loop spans 14 amino acids. CDR3 loop: CASSGTQGDTEAFF. CDR3 DNA: TGTGCCAGCAGTGGGACTCAGGGGGACACTGAAGCTTTCTTT.

This clone was detected once. The CDR3 nucleotides are TGTGCCAGCAGTTACATTAGCCGTGACGGGGAGCTGTTTTTT. Its translation is CASSYISRDGELFF. V and J are TRBV6-6 and TRBJ2-2; D is ambiguous. The CDR3 length is 14 residues. Germline CDR1 reads MNHNY; CDR2 reads SVGAGI (reference sequence). V was clipped by 2 bases and J by 7 bases, with 11 bases between them.

This chain uses TRBV4-3 with TRBJ1-2; D remains unclear. The CDR3 totals 14 residues. Germline lookup yields CDR1 LGHNA and CDR2 YSLEER. Trimming took 4 bases from V and 3 from J, leaving 12 bases between them. CDR3 sequence reads: CASSPRVVDYGYTF. CDR3 DNA sequence: TGCGCCAGCAGCCCGAGGGTTGTGGACTATGGCTACACCTTC.

The chain carries TRBV18 and TRBJ1-2; the match to TRBD1 covers 9 bases. This CDR3 has 13 amino acids. The V gene end was trimmed by 4 bases and the J gene end by 8 bases; junction bases not matched to a gene: 5. The germline gives CDR1 KGHSH, CDR2 LQKENI. This CDR3 is CASSRTGEGGYTF. CDR3 coding DNA: TGTGCCAGCTCACGGACAGGGGAGGGAGGCTACACCTTC.

The rearrangement joins TRBV4-3 to TRBJ1-1, with a tentative D call TRBD1 (5 bases). Germline V lookup: CDR1 LGHNA, CDR2 YSLEER. CDR3 length: 13 amino acids. V gave up 4 bases and J gave up 4 bases, with 10 bases separating them. CDR3 coding DNA: TGCGCCAGCAGCCGTCGGGGGAGCACTGAAGCTTTCTTT. Residues: CASSRRGSTEAFF.

In its sample, this clone was seen once. The chain has TRBV29-1 and TRBJ1-1; 12 positions agree with TRBD1. CDR1 and CDR2 (germline): SQVTM, ANQGSEA. This CDR3 region has 15 residues. The V segment lost 4 bases and the J segment 6 bases; nucleotides outside the gene matches: 9. This CDR3 is CSVGGTGGSLPEAFF. The CDR3 DNA reads as TGCAGCGTTGGGGGGACAGGGGGCTCCCTACCTGAAGCTTTCTTT.